These T cell receptor beta chains were read from a single sample in a study of T-cell reconstitution after alpha-beta-depleted transplantation in children. TCRdb reanalysed the PCR reads using MiXCR and keeps one entry per CDR3 protein. The sample shows fewer than 350,000 distinct CDR3 sequences, nearly 8% of them seen only once. Sequences were derived from peripheral blood, sampled 360 days after TCRalphabeta/CD19-depleted stem cell transplant. The receptor set was obtained from a female patient aged 2-15 years who had a stem cell transplant for Fanconi anemia, so the T cells may come from the graft donor. The CDR3 runs from the conserved cysteine through the conserved F or W. The D gene is left open where the match is weak. Only some rows state a clone size, as once, few, many or a class for expanded clones.

d_call: TRBD1; j_call: TRBJ1-1; v_call: TRBV20-1; clone_size: few; cdr3_aa: CSVQNFIGGRDEAFF; cdr3_nt: TGCAGTGTTCAGAACTTCATAGGGGGCCGGGATGAAGCTTTCTTT
d_call: TRBD1; j_call: TRBJ1-2; v_call: TRBV7-8; clone_size: few; cdr3_aa: CASSLGGQGNGYTF; cdr3_nt: TGTGCCAGCAGCTTAGGTGGACAGGGGAATGGCTACACCTTC
d_call: -; j_call: TRBJ2-2; v_call: TRBV5-8; clone_size: -; cdr3_aa: CASSFKTVGELFF; cdr3_nt: TGTGCCAGCAGCTTTAAGACGGTGGGGGAGCTGTTTTTT
d_call: -; j_call: TRBJ2-5; v_call: TRBV5-1; clone_size: many; cdr3_aa: CASSLNPGAETQYF; cdr3_nt: TGCGCCAGCAGCTTGAATCCGGGGGCTGAGACCCAGTACTTC
d_call: -; j_call: TRBJ1-1; v_call: TRBV7-9; clone_size: -; cdr3_aa: CASSFPGLTEAFF; cdr3_nt: TGTGCCAGCAGCTTCCCGGGTCTCACTGAAGCTTTCTTT
d_call: TRBD1; j_call: TRBJ2-4; v_call: TRBV7-8; clone_size: many; cdr3_aa: CASSGRTGGQGRAKNIQYF; cdr3_nt: TGTGCCAGCAGCGGGCGGACAGGGGGACAGGGGAGGGCCAAAAACATTCAGTACTTC
d_call: -; j_call: TRBJ2-2; v_call: TRBV12-3/TRBV12-4; clone_size: many; cdr3_aa: CASSSGGGLNRNTGELFF; cdr3_nt: TGTGCCAGCAGTTCCGGTGGGGGCCTGAACCGGAACACCGGGGAGCTGTTTTTT
d_call: -; j_call: TRBJ2-2; v_call: TRBV28; clone_size: many; cdr3_aa: CASNVGYAGELFF; cdr3_nt: TGTGCCAGCAATGTAGGTTACGCCGGGGAGCTGTTTTTT
d_call: -; j_call: TRBJ2-1; v_call: TRBV12-3/TRBV12-4; clone_size: many; cdr3_aa: CASSLAGSNEQFF; cdr3_nt: TGTGCCAGCAGTTTAGCAGGGTCCAATGAGCAGTTCTTC
d_call: TRBD1; j_call: TRBJ1-5; v_call: TRBV24-1; clone_size: -; cdr3_aa: CGTSDRTGLKPQHF; cdr3_nt: TGTGGCACCAGTGACCGGACAGGCCTCAAGCCCCAGCATTTT
d_call: -; j_call: TRBJ1-4; v_call: TRBV7-2; clone_size: -; cdr3_aa: CASSWGGKNEKLFF; cdr3_nt: TGTGCCAGCAGCTGGGGGGGGAAGAATGAAAAACTGTTTTTT
d_call: -; j_call: TRBJ2-7; v_call: TRBV5-5; clone_size: few; cdr3_aa: CASSSDSTSEQYF; cdr3_nt: TGTGCCAGCAGTTCCGACAGTACCTCCGAGCAGTACTTC
d_call: -; j_call: TRBJ2-1; v_call: TRBV6-5; clone_size: many; cdr3_aa: CASSYLTASYNEQFF; cdr3_nt: TGTGCCAGCAGTTATCTGACAGCATCCTACAATGAGCAGTTCTTC
d_call: -; j_call: TRBJ2-3; v_call: TRBV9; clone_size: many; cdr3_aa: CASSALTGRIQDF; cdr3_nt: TGTGCCAGCAGCGCCCTCACGGGACGGATCCAGGATTTT
d_call: -; j_call: TRBJ2-2; v_call: TRBV28; clone_size: few; cdr3_aa: CASSKRSYTGELFF; cdr3_nt: TGTGCCAGCAGTAAGCGATCGTACACCGGGGAGCTGTTTTTT
d_call: TRBD1; j_call: TRBJ1-5; v_call: TRBV28; clone_size: many; cdr3_aa: CASSPTGFSNQPQHF; cdr3_nt: TGTGCCAGCAGTCCGACAGGGTTTAGCAATCAGCCCCAGCATTTT
d_call: -; j_call: TRBJ1-5; v_call: TRBV7-9; clone_size: few; cdr3_aa: CASSLGRHNQPQHF; cdr3_nt: TGTGCCAGCAGCTTAGGCAGGCACAATCAGCCCCAGCATTTT
d_call: -; j_call: TRBJ1-1; v_call: TRBV5-1; clone_size: -; cdr3_aa: CASSLGRGSTEAFF; cdr3_nt: TGCGCCAGCAGCTTGGGAAGAGGGAGCACTGAAGCTTTCTTT
d_call: -; j_call: TRBJ1-1; v_call: TRBV15; clone_size: many; cdr3_aa: CATSRVGGSITEAFF; cdr3_nt: TGTGCCACCAGCAGAGTGGGGGGCTCCATCACTGAAGCTTTCTTT
d_call: -; j_call: TRBJ2-7; v_call: TRBV19; clone_size: -; cdr3_aa: CASSSLVEQYF; cdr3_nt: TGTGCCAGTAGTTCCCTGGTGGAGCAGTACTTC
d_call: -; j_call: TRBJ2-2; v_call: TRBV20-1; clone_size: many; cdr3_aa: CSARGPRDLNTGELFF; cdr3_nt: TGCAGTGCTCGGGGACCCCGGGACCTGAACACCGGGGAGCTGTTTTTT
d_call: -; j_call: TRBJ1-2; v_call: TRBV20-1; clone_size: many; cdr3_aa: CSASLQDLMAYTF; cdr3_nt: TGCAGTGCTTCCCTGCAGGACCTTATGGCCTACACCTTC
d_call: -; j_call: TRBJ2-1; v_call: TRBV7-8; clone_size: many; cdr3_aa: CASMGLALEQFF; cdr3_nt: TGTGCCAGCATGGGGCTAGCTCTTGAGCAGTTCTTC
d_call: -; j_call: TRBJ1-4; v_call: TRBV5-1; clone_size: few; cdr3_aa: CASSVKGATNEKLFF; cdr3_nt: TGCGCCAGCAGCGTAAAGGGGGCAACTAATGAAAAACTGTTTTTT
d_call: -; j_call: TRBJ1-1; v_call: TRBV6-2/TRBV6-3; clone_size: -; cdr3_aa: CASSYQGPIYDEAFF; cdr3_nt: TGTGCCAGCAGTTACCAGGGACCGATTTATGATGAAGCTTTCTTT
d_call: -; j_call: TRBJ1-1; v_call: TRBV7-9; clone_size: many; cdr3_aa: CASSSEARYTEAFF; cdr3_nt: TGTGCCAGCAGCTCCGAAGCCAGGTACACTGAAGCTTTCTTT
d_call: TRBD2; j_call: TRBJ2-5; v_call: TRBV28; clone_size: -; cdr3_aa: CASSLMASGLQETQYF; cdr3_nt: TGTGCCAGCAGTTTAATGGCTAGCGGTCTCCAAGAGACCCAGTACTTC
d_call: -; j_call: TRBJ2-3; v_call: TRBV5-1; clone_size: few; cdr3_aa: CASSSREPTDTQYF; cdr3_nt: TGCGCCAGCAGCTCCAGGGAACCAACAGATACGCAGTATTTT
d_call: -; j_call: TRBJ1-5; v_call: TRBV4-1; clone_size: few; cdr3_aa: CASSQANYRELDQPQHF; cdr3_nt: TGCGCCAGCAGCCAAGCGAATTACAGGGAATTAGATCAGCCCCAGCATTTT
d_call: -; j_call: TRBJ1-3; v_call: TRBV28; clone_size: few; cdr3_aa: CASSFAQFSGNTIYF; cdr3_nt: TGTGCCAGCAGTTTTGCACAGTTCTCTGGAAACACCATATATTTT
d_call: -; j_call: TRBJ2-7; v_call: TRBV28; clone_size: many; cdr3_aa: CASSLSTDYYEQYF; cdr3_nt: TGTGCCAGCAGTTTAAGTACGGACTACTACGAGCAGTACTTC
d_call: -; j_call: TRBJ1-2; v_call: TRBV5-7; clone_size: -; cdr3_aa: CASSNRDGYTF; cdr3_nt: TGTGCCAGCAGCAACAGGGACGGCTACACCTTC
d_call: -; j_call: TRBJ1-5; v_call: TRBV27; clone_size: few; cdr3_aa: CASSLGVLGPQHF; cdr3_nt: TGTGCCAGCAGTTTGGGCGTCCTTGGGCCCCAGCATTTT
d_call: -; j_call: TRBJ1-1; v_call: TRBV6-1; clone_size: -; cdr3_aa: CASRFDTMNTEAFF; cdr3_nt: TGTGCCAGCAGGTTCGACACTATGAACACTGAAGCTTTCTTT
d_call: -; j_call: TRBJ2-5; v_call: TRBV2; clone_size: -; cdr3_aa: CASSGGDSDQETQYF; cdr3_nt: TGTGCCAGCAGTGGGGGAGACAGCGACCAAGAGACCCAGTACTTC
d_call: TRBD1; j_call: TRBJ2-1; v_call: TRBV12-3/TRBV12-4; clone_size: -; cdr3_aa: CASSSSARGRHEQFF; cdr3_nt: TGTGCCAGCAGCTCGTCGGCCAGGGGGCGCCATGAGCAGTTCTTC
d_call: -; j_call: TRBJ1-1; v_call: TRBV29-1; clone_size: many; cdr3_aa: CSVKQAMNTEAFF; cdr3_nt: TGCAGCGTTAAACAGGCGATGAACACTGAAGCTTTCTTT
d_call: TRBD1; j_call: TRBJ2-3; v_call: TRBV10-3; clone_size: many; cdr3_aa: CATAGGKDTQYF; cdr3_nt: TGTGCCACCGCAGGGGGCAAAGATACGCAGTATTTT
d_call: -; j_call: TRBJ1-1; v_call: TRBV18; clone_size: few; cdr3_aa: CASSPGQEAFF; cdr3_nt: TGTGCCAGCTCACCGGGGCAGGAAGCTTTCTTT
d_call: TRBD2; j_call: TRBJ2-3; v_call: TRBV5-1; clone_size: many; cdr3_aa: CASSLDGLAVADTQYF; cdr3_nt: TGCGCCAGCAGCTTGGATGGACTAGCGGTCGCAGATACGCAGTATTTT
d_call: TRBD2; j_call: TRBJ2-4; v_call: TRBV28; clone_size: -; cdr3_aa: CACFRLAGGLAKNIQYF; cdr3_nt: TGTGCCTGCTTCCGGCTAGCGGGAGGCCTAGCCAAAAACATTCAGTACTTC
d_call: -; j_call: TRBJ1-5; v_call: TRBV7-9; clone_size: many; cdr3_aa: CASSPLSDQPQHF; cdr3_nt: TGTGCCAGCTCACCCTTGTCAGATCAGCCCCAGCATTTT
d_call: -; j_call: TRBJ2-3; v_call: TRBV3-1; clone_size: many; cdr3_aa: CASSPHARTEYTDTQYF; cdr3_nt: TGTGCCAGCAGCCCACACGCCCGGACAGAATACACAGATACGCAGTATTTT
d_call: -; j_call: TRBJ2-5; v_call: TRBV7-8; clone_size: many; cdr3_aa: CASSLVQGKTQYF; cdr3_nt: TGTGCCAGCAGCTTAGTTCAGGGGAAGACCCAGTACTTC
d_call: TRBD1; j_call: TRBJ1-3; v_call: TRBV7-9; clone_size: few; cdr3_aa: CASSFGTGGFGNTIYF; cdr3_nt: TGTGCCAGCAGCTTCGGGACAGGCGGGTTTGGAAACACCATATATTTT
d_call: -; j_call: TRBJ2-2; v_call: TRBV9; clone_size: -; cdr3_aa: CASSVVSGAAGELFF; cdr3_nt: TGTGCCAGCAGCGTAGTTTCAGGGGCTGCCGGGGAGCTGTTTTTT
d_call: -; j_call: TRBJ1-6; v_call: TRBV19; clone_size: few; cdr3_aa: CASSGVEDSPLHF; cdr3_nt: TGTGCCAGTTCGGGGGTGGAAGACTCACCCCTCCACTTT
d_call: -; j_call: TRBJ2-2; v_call: TRBV7-9; clone_size: -; cdr3_aa: CARMWAREADTGELFF; cdr3_nt: TGTGCCAGGATGTGGGCCCGGGAAGCGGACACCGGGGAGCTGTTTTTT
d_call: -; j_call: TRBJ1-2; v_call: TRBV4-3; clone_size: -; cdr3_aa: CASSQAGGGLNYGYTF; cdr3_nt: TGCGCCAGCAGCCAAGCGGGAGGGGGTCTTAACTATGGCTACACCTTC
d_call: -; j_call: TRBJ1-6; v_call: TRBV27; clone_size: -; cdr3_aa: CASSRSVVRSPLHF; cdr3_nt: TGTGCCAGCAGTAGGAGCGTTGTAAGGTCACCCCTCCACTTT
d_call: TRBD2; j_call: TRBJ2-1; v_call: TRBV10-3; clone_size: many; cdr3_aa: CAILGRGGRVSYNEQFF; cdr3_nt: TGTGCCATTCTCGGGCGCGGGGGTCGGGTTTCCTACAATGAGCAGTTCTTC